This T cell receptor (beta chain) was documented in a study of graft-versus-host responses after intestinal transplantation. Study summary: Recipients had transplants, and these were multivisceral, liver-intestinal, or isolated intestinal.

Sequencing used immunoSEQ multiplex PCR; TCRdb keeps in-frame clones, though not all of them. The sample lists fewer than 20,000 clones, around 35% occurring once. This clone was detected only a few times. This CDR3 is 13 amino acids long. The ends were cut back, 3 bases at V and 7 bases at J, with 10 bases in the middle. Germline V gene lookup returns CDR1 LGHNT and CDR2 FRNRAP. Co-plating was performed using around 200,000 CFSE-labeled responder cells and around 200,000 irradiated, violet-dye-labeled stimulator cells. This TCR was recovered from a human patient who received an intestinal transplant. The chain is built from TRBV12-5 and TRBJ2-1; D not resolved. Source: alloreactive CD4+ T cells from a mixed lymphocyte reaction culture, taken before intestinal transplant. Subset defined: CFSE-low proliferating T cells sorted from roughly six-day pre-transplant mixed lymphocyte reaction (GvH or HvG direction). Here the CDR3 DNA reads TGTGCTAGTGGTTTCTTAGTTGCTAATGAGCAGTTCTTC. This gives the protein CASGFLVANEQFF.